This T cell receptor (beta chain) was sequenced in a study of cytomegalovirus exposure and HLA in healthy donors (dated by TCRdb to 2015 to 2018). Some background on the complete study: An earlier analysis of several hundred of the donors reported more than 250 Gb of sequence data and some 120 million unique TCR beta sequences from approximately 180 million T cells. Roughly 300 gigabases of sequencing data and tens of millions of unique TCR sequences were included in an early release covering around 600 HLA-typed donors. Among the roughly 400 genotyped donors, approximately 82% belonged to the genetic ancestry cluster associated with self-reported Caucasian donors. The study was designed to test whether signatures of past pathogen exposure could be identified by cataloging public T cell receptors. The study used immunosequencing to profile the T cell repertoires of 670 or so subjects and linked those repertoires to cytomegalovirus serostatus. A separate validation cohort of more than 100 different subjects was used in addition to the approximately 610-subject first cohort. To predict cytomegalovirus infection status, the study combined high-throughput TCR immunosequencing, statistical association of individual TCRs with disease status, and machine learning. A later analysis re-examined previously published TCR beta repertoires from 610 or so donors and added high-resolution HLA genotyping to investigate patterns of TCR occurrence. The later analysis used no new phenotypic data to find candidate immune exposures, relying instead on TCR beta sequences and their occurrence across donors. An earlier analysis of some 500 of the donors applied high-throughput TCR beta sequencing to assess whether each TCR beta V gene segment acted as functional or pseudogenic. Donor age, sex, ethnicity and CMV serostatus were compiled together with the repertoire data. Genome-wide SNP genotypes for about 60% of the 666 donors were used in a later genetic analysis, which treated that subset as a discovery cohort. Every discovery cohort repertoire had been produced on one sequencing platform. HLA typing included class I and class II loci at four-digit resolution. The number of typed donors differed by locus: roughly 629-640 for A, B, C, DRB1 and DQB1; 500 to 550 for DQA1; some 610 for DPA1; and around 470 for DPB1. Four to six DR-DQ haplotypes were handled as single units for association and clustering, since linkage in the cohort was strong. Among about 360 genotyped donors of the cohort, an average of about 240,000 unique TCR beta nucleotide sequences were sequenced per donor, 15% to 20% of them non-productive. What the authors observed across the whole study: While some public TCRs were present in many individuals, most TCR sequences turned up only very rarely across donors. Strong co-occurrence of HLA alleles, especially DR and DQ, made assigning TCR associations to individual alleles difficult. Because counts were too low, around 18 rarely observed V segments, including chromosome 9 orphons, were left out of the earlier analysis of 587 of the donors. A total of 164 TCR beta chains were listed by the study as associated with cytomegalovirus. In vitro tests confirmed that a few of the cytomegalovirus-associated TCR beta chains recognize cytomegalovirus antigens. It was suggested by the authors that the approach could potentially be generalized to other disease states and immunological phenotypes. A further reported finding was that TCR beta sequences accurately predicted the HLA-A and HLA-B alleles for most subjects in the first cohort. According to a later analysis, parvovirus B19, influenza, CMV and Epstein-Barr virus appeared linked to several top co-occurrence clusters. Most CMV-associated TCR beta chains appeared to be HLA-restricted in a later analysis, and the HLA associations seemed to be driven largely by CMV exposure. In this cohort, only TCR beta chains were sequenced, and detectable features were limited by the absence of alpha or paired-chain data. Because HLA typing was missing for some donors at each locus, association tests included only the typed subset. Immune exposure information for the cohort was limited to CMV serostatus. According to a later genetic analysis, donors in an Asian-associated ancestry cluster had fewer N-insertions in productive TCRs than the roughly 670-donor mean. Correlated functional status among segregating V segments might be attributable to linkage disequilibrium, but an unknown experimental factor could not be ruled out. A later analysis associated 16,951 TCR beta sequences with specific HLA alleles at a false discovery rate of 0.05. In a later analysis, HLA-associated TCR beta chains were found to be more clonally expanded and to have lower generation probabilities than equally common non-associated chains. An earlier analysis of some 590 of the donors showed that most TCR beta V segments appeared in productive rearrangements either about 90% or about 30% of the time, which broadly matched IMGT annotations. The classifier was reported to diagnose cytomegalovirus status with high specificity and sensitivity in both the original cohort and the validation cohort. A cluster of highly shared sequence variants was judged likely to represent a technical artifact of the sequencing pipeline. A later genetic analysis associated a missense DCLRE1C variant with V-gene and J-gene trimming of TCR beta chains, and an independent cohort replicated the association. Sequencing depth was assumed to be roughly uniform across donors in the presence/absence analyses, though that assumption may not hold. Because the 87-base-pair reads could not distinguish some IMGT-functional V segments, including TRBV6-2 and TRBV6-3, those segments were excluded. In a later analysis, the rate of TCR association differed among HLA loci, with DRB1 alleles having the most associated TCRs and HLA-C alleles having the fewest.

Details on this clone: The antigen it recognizes is unknown. Per-nucleotide qualities are absent, and no much larger clonotype sits a single base away.

The library was built by means of the immunoSEQ multiplex PCR assay. For the multiplex PCR, a mixture combining 60 forward primers for TCR Vbeta segments and 13 reverse primers for TCR Jbeta segments was used. The CDR3 region of rearranged TCR beta genes was amplified from genomic DNA with a multiplex PCR assay. On the Illumina HiSeq System, the amplified TCR beta libraries were sequenced as 87-base-pair reads. The published analysis was carried out like this. In a later analysis, tens of millions of unique TCR beta chains were counted across the approximately 640 repertoires, and approximately 11 million of these chains were shared by at least two donors. To remove PCR and sequencing errors, raw reads were error-corrected and collapsed into unique sequences using a nearest-neighbor algorithm that merged closely related sequences. V, D and J gene segments were assigned by aligning CDR3 sequences to IMGT reference sequences. For a sequence to be retained, at least a six-nucleotide match to both a V gene segment and a J gene segment was required. Rearrangements were called productive when the CDR3 lacked stop codons and stayed in frame with V and J; all others were non-productive. CDR3 was defined by IMGT convention, running from the second conserved V-encoded cysteine to the conserved J-encoded phenylalanine. In an earlier analysis of around 600 of the donors, sequences lacking an unambiguous match to a single V gene segment were excluded. An earlier analysis of a few hundred of the donors classified V segments as functional when productive rearrangements were above 56.7% and as segregating when the standard deviation between donors was above 5%. A statistical classification framework was built for diagnosing cytomegalovirus status from the catalog of TCR beta chain sequences. In a later analysis, V and J genes were assigned by comparing TCR nucleotide sequences against IMGT/GENE-DB human TR gene sequences. Using the TCRdist pipeline, a later analysis assigned CDR3 sequences along with most-parsimonious VDJ recombination scenarios. A later analysis defined each TCR beta chain by its CDR3 amino acid sequence plus V-gene family, and excluded reads lacking a unique V-gene family. A later analysis removed several hundred highly shared, low-generation-probability nucleotide sequences to deal with suspected cross-contamination and a sequencing artifact. In a later analysis, a clonal expansion index for each public chain was calculated from normalized within-repertoire ranks of inferred template counts. In a later analysis, generation probabilities were computed with a VDJ recombination model fitted to out-of-frame rearrangements, and the resulting probabilities were checked against IGoR. In a later analysis, TCR-TCR, TCR-HLA and TCR-CMV co-occurrence was scored with hypergeometric tests, and a repertoire-size bias correction was applied to TCR pairs. False discovery rates were estimated in a later analysis by permuting HLA or CMV assignments 20 times. In a later analysis, co-occurring TCRs were grouped with DBSCAN, and TCRdist sequence similarity was added when clustering was performed within HLA-allele-positive subsets. For co-occurrence clustering, repertoires with fewer than 30,000 or more than 120,000 public chains were excluded, along with about five repertoires with anomalous nucleotide sharing. As stored in TCRdb, this immuneACCESS dataset retains in-frame rearrangements with V and J assigned. A fraction of the clones does not appear; measured against another copy, unresolved V genes explain less than half of the discrepancy, and the remainder lacks a known reason. V, J and clone size reflect that table, while D and trimming were determined from the DNA. Within this sample are about 190,000 clones, with approximately 80% of them counted one time only. The ten largest clones take up 14% of the sample.

The cohort was made up of roughly 670 healthy bone marrow donors. At the time of sampling, all cohort members were nominally healthy, though unrecorded immune exposures were likely present. The donor was CMV seropositive and was included in the group of approximately 310 seropositive cohort members. Each donor provided a peripheral blood sample, and peripheral blood mononuclear cells were used for TCR beta sequencing. Genomic DNA was extracted from the blood cell samples with the Qiagen DNeasy Blood Extraction Kit. The CDR3 spans 11 residues, from the cysteine through the phenylalanine. The CDR3 DNA has 33 bases and is translated from base 1. V and J lose 11 bases and 1 base, and a span of 9 bases separates them. From the germline V gene, CDR1 is MNHNS and CDR2 is SASEGT.

In this chain, TRBV6-1 is recombined with TRBJ2-7, with TRBD1 as a weak D call on 5 bases. Sequenced input: PBMCs. This clonotype was obtained from a woman in her 30s in good health and CMV-seropositive. CDR3 sequence: CAFGASYEQYF. The nucleotides are TGTGCCTTTGGGGCTTCCTACGAGCAGTACTTC.